Following are 32 T cell receptor beta chains from one sample sequenced in a study of PD-1 blockade in classical Hodgkin lymphoma. Assay: immunoSEQ multiplex PCR; the TCRdb copy retains only in-frame clones and omits some. The repertoire holds 25,000 to 35,000 clones, with approximately 85% as singletons. Noted time point: cycle 4 day 1 (C4D1), after five to seven weeks of nivolumab. Relapse was seen in all patients after autologous stem cell transplantation, and brentuximab vedotin exposure was variable. Researchers used magnetic negative selection to pull out pure CD4+ T cells from thawed PBMCs. The source material was CD4+ T cells from blood, sampled before the fourth cycle of nivolumab. All receptors come from a human donor with classical Hodgkin lymphoma.

The chain links TRBV11-2 to TRBJ1-2, with D possibly TRBD1 on 5 matching bases. Germline values: CDR1 SGHAT, CDR2 FQNNGV. V lost 4 bases and J 4 bases, leaving 13 bases between the germline ends. CDR3 length equals 14 residues. The CDR3 region is CASSSQRGTYGYTF. For the CDR3, the DNA is TGTGCCAGCAGCTCGCAGAGAGGGACCTATGGCTACACCTTC. Full variable domain (remainder filled in from reference TRBV11-2 and TRBJ1-2): EAGVAQSPRYKIIEKRQSVAFWCNPISGHATLYWYQQILGQGPKLLIQFQNNGVVDDSQLPKDRFSAERLKGVDSTLKIQPAKLEDSAVYLCASSSQRGTYGYTFGSGTRLTVV.

The chain couples TRBV30 to TRBJ1-1; maybe TRBD1 (5 bases). V lost 8 bases and J 6 bases, leaving 19 bases between the germline ends. CDR1 and CDR2 from the germline V gene are GTSNPN and SVGIG (reference sequence). CDR3 size: 13 residues. The CDR3 DNA is TGTGCCCAAACCCGGCAGGGAGTCTCTGAAGCTTTCTTT. Residues: CAQTRQGVSEAFF.

V is TRBV5-6 and J is TRBJ2-7; D is unclear. From germline, CDR1 is SGHDT and CDR2 YYEEEE. The V and J ends lost 1 base and 1 base respectively, with 6 bases between them. The CDR3 covers 13 residues. CDR3 region: CASSLYGSYEQYF. DNA of the CDR3: TGTGCCAGCAGCTTGTACGGATCCTACGAGCAGTACTTC.

This chain uses TRBV2 with TRBJ2-1, with D unresolved. The ends were cut back, 5 bases at V and 0 bases at J, with 11 bases in the middle. The CDR3 is made up of 15 amino acids. CDR1 is SNHLY and CDR2 is FYNNEI in the germline V gene. CDR3 protein: CASSIRVSSYNEQFF. DNA for the CDR3: TGTGCCAGCAGTATCCGCGTGAGCTCCTACAATGAGCAGTTCTTC. Drawing the rest from reference TRBV2 and TRBJ2-1, the complete variable domain is EPEVTQTPSHQVTQMGQEVILRCVPISNHLYFYWYRQILGQKVEFLVSFYNNEISEKSEIFDDQFSVERPDGSNFTLKIRSTKLEDSAMYFCASSIRVSSYNEQFFGPGTRLTVL.

The chain carries TRBV7-2 and TRBJ2-1; tentatively, D is TRBD1 or TRBD2 (5 bases each). V shed 2 bases and J shed 2 bases, with 16 bases lying between them. CDR1 is SGHTA and CDR2 is FQGNSA in the germline V gene. CDR3 size: 17 residues. The CDR3 nucleotides are TGTGCCAGCAGCTTATCGAGGGGATTGATTACCTACAATGAGCAGTTCTTC. Translating gives CASSLSRGLITYNEQFF.

This clone was found a few times. The chain uses TRBV19 and TRBJ1-5, with D tentatively TRBD1 (5 bases). CDR1 LNHDA and CDR2 SQIVND come from the germline V gene (reference sequence). The CDR3 spans 15 residues. Trimming shortened V by 1 base and J by 4 bases, and 11 bases separated the two germline ends. The DNA for the CDR3 is TGTGCCAGTAGTATAGGGGACTTAGGAAATCAGCCCCAGCATTTT. It specifies CASSIGDLGNQPQHF.

This chain links TRBV6-5 with TRBJ1-5, with a weak D call TRBD1 (6 bases). V lost 4 bases, J lost 2 bases, and 15 bases lay in between. The CDR3 is made up of 16 amino acids. Germline V gene lookup returns CDR1 MNHEY and CDR2 SVGAGI. The CDR3 here is CASSSGQFLGNQPQHF. CDR3 DNA: TGTGCCAGCAGTTCCGGACAGTTTTTGGGCAATCAGCCCCAGCATTTT.

The V call is TRBV10-2, the J call TRBJ1-4, with 8 nucleotides matching TRBD1. V lost 7 bases, J lost 8 bases, and 9 bases stayed unmatched. Germline assignment: CDR1 WSHSY and CDR2 SAAADI. The CDR3 spans 14 residues. DNA for the CDR3: TGCGCCAGCAACCCAGGGGGCGCCCGGGAAAAACTGTTTTTT. It codes for CASNPGGAREKLFF.

This chain connects TRBV19 to TRBJ2-7; TRBD2 matches at 7 bases. V gave up 8 bases and J gave up 0 bases; unmatched junction bases: 7. The germline gives CDR1 LNHDA, CDR2 SQIVND (reference sequence). CDR3 length: 14 residues. The CDR3 region is CASHPGGSSYEQYF. The CDR3 DNA reads TGTGCCAGTCATCCGGGGGGAAGCTCCTACGAGCAGTACTTC.

The genes are TRBV6-1 and TRBJ1-2; D call uncertain. Trimming left V 2 bases short and J 2 bases short, with 6 bases between. The CDR3 is 13 amino acids. CDR1 is MNHNS and CDR2 is SASEGT in the germline V gene. The CDR3 DNA follows: TGTGCCAGCAGTGAAAATTCAAACTATGGCTACACCTTC. Protein: CASSENSNYGYTF.

The chain couples TRBV11-2 to TRBJ2-7; D unresolved. Germline CDR1 reads SGHAT; CDR2 reads FQNNGV. The CDR3 has 18 amino acids. V was shortened by 2 bases and J by 0 bases, with 20 bases between the two germline ends. The chain's CDR3 is CASSLSLLEVQSSYEQYF. The CDR3 nucleotides are TGTGCCAGCAGCTTAAGCCTGTTAGAGGTCCAAAGCTCCTACGAGCAGTACTTC.

V usage is TRBV14 and J usage is TRBJ2-5; TRBD1 might be the D (6 bases). CDR1 and CDR2 from the germline V gene are SGHDN and FVKESK. CDR3 length: 14 amino acids. Trimming pared 2 bases from V and 4 bases from J, leaving 11 bases between. CDR3: CASSQQGTIETQYF. CDR3 DNA: TGTGCCAGCAGCCAACAGGGGACGATAGAGACCCAGTACTTC.

A few counts support this clone. CDR3 protein: CASSSRDYSETQYF. Written as DNA, the CDR3 is TGTGCCAGCAGTTCCCGGGACTATTCAGAGACCCAGTACTTC. The chain carries TRBV28 and TRBJ2-5; 7 bases are a match to TRBD2. Trimming removed 4 bases from V and 4 bases from J; junction bases left unmatched: 6. This CDR3 spans 14 amino acids. The germline gives CDR1 MDHEN, CDR2 SYDVKM.

The gene calls are TRBV25-1 and TRBJ1-4; 8 bases agree with TRBD1. Unmatched junction bases numbered 7, after V lost 4 bases and J lost 3 bases. CDR3 size: 16 residues. Germline V gene sequence: CDR1 MGHDK, CDR2 SYGVNS. As DNA, the CDR3 is TGTGCCAGCAGTGGGGACAGGAGAAAGGCTAATGAAAAACTGTTTTTT. Translated: CASSGDRRKANEKLFF. Full variable domain (missing parts from reference TRBV25-1 and TRBJ1-4): EADIYQTPRYLVIGTGKKITLECSQTMGHDKMYWYQQDPGMELHLIHYSYGVNSTEKGDLSSESTVSRIRTEHFPLTLESARPSHTSQYLCASSGDRRKANEKLFFGSGTQLSVL.

The rearrangement uses TRBV9 and TRBJ1-5; D is unclear. Germline assignment: CDR1 SGDLS and CDR2 YYNGEE. CDR3 size: 16 residues. Deletions cut 0 bases from V and 0 bases from J, with 10 bases between. The CDR3 nucleotides read TGTGCCAGCAGCGTAGGGTGGGGAGATAGCAATCAGCCCCAGCATTTT. Translation gives CASSVGWGDSNQPQHF.

The chain uses TRBV5-5 and TRBJ2-7; no clear D. The germline gives CDR1 SGHKS, CDR2 YYEKEE (reference sequence). With 2 bases removed from V and 0 bases from J, the gap between germline ends came to 15 bases. The CDR3 spans 16 residues. The CDR3 loop reads CASSFGQVANSYEQYF. Written as DNA, the CDR3 is TGTGCCAGCAGCTTTGGGCAAGTGGCTAACTCCTACGAGCAGTACTTC.

This CDR3 reads CASSRPQSYEQYF. The DNA for the CDR3 is TGTGCCAGCAGCCGCCCCCAGTCCTACGAGCAGTACTTC. This sequence joins TRBV7-2 and TRBJ2-5; D is ambiguous. Judging by the DNA end, TRBJ2-7 fits better; the J call may be wrong. This CDR3 has 13 residues. Germline V gene lookup returns CDR1 SGHTA and CDR2 FQGNSA.

This clone was seen a handful of times. The chain couples TRBV7-9 to TRBJ1-2, with D hard to call. The ends were cut back, 4 bases at V and 2 bases at J, with 14 bases in the middle. The CDR3 extends over 15 amino acids. Looked up from germline, CDR1 is SEHNR and CDR2 is FQNEAQ (reference sequence). The CDR3 loop reads CASSSVVTRNYGYTF. The CDR3 DNA follows: TGTGCCAGCAGCTCAGTGGTAACCAGGAACTATGGCTACACCTTC.

V and J are TRBV6-5 and TRBJ2-1; D is ambiguous. V lost 2 bases and J 6 bases, leaving 11 bases between the germline ends. This CDR3 has 14 amino acids. Germline CDR1 MNHEY, CDR2 SVGAGI. The CDR3 bases are TGTGCCAGCAGTTACGGTAGTTTGGGCAATGAGCAGTTCTTC. It yields the protein CASSYGSLGNEQFF.

This rearrangement joins TRBV5-5 to TRBJ2-7; 8 bases line up with TRBD1. CDR1 SGHKS and CDR2 YYEKEE come from the germline V gene (reference sequence). V was clipped by 3 bases and J by 0 bases; unmatched bases: 2. The CDR3 runs 14 residues. The DNA of the CDR3 is TGTGCCAGCAGCTGGGACAGGTCCTCCTACGAGCAGTACTTC. Its protein is CASSWDRSSYEQYF.

V gene TRBV11-2 combines with J gene TRBJ2-1; TRBD1 matches at 9 bases. The CDR3 spans 14 residues. J was trimmed by 7 bases and V by 4 bases; bases with no gene match: 5. Germline V gene sequence: CDR1 SGHAT, CDR2 FQNNGV. CDR3 DNA sequence: TGTGCCAGCAGCTCGGACAGGGGAGGGAATGAGCAGTTCTTC. It encodes CASSSDRGGNEQFF. Looking up the rest from reference TRBV11-2 and TRBJ2-1 gives the full variable domain: EAGVAQSPRYKIIEKRQSVAFWCNPISGHATLYWYQQILGQGPKLLIQFQNNGVVDDSQLPKDRFSAERLKGVDSTLKIQPAKLEDSAVYLCASSSDRGGNEQFFGPGTRLTVL.

The table lists this clone with a count of one. The genes are TRBV5-6 and TRBJ2-7; the match to TRBD2 covers 8 bases. The V segment lost 7 bases and the J segment 4 bases; nucleotides outside the gene matches: 7. The CDR3 sequence is 13 residues long. In germline, CDR1 is SGHDT, CDR2 YYEEEE. Here the CDR3 reads CASSPRGGYEQYF. In DNA form, the CDR3 reads TGTGCCAGCTCACCTCGGGGGGGGTACGAGCAGTACTTC.

The rearrangement joins TRBV18 to TRBJ1-1, with D unclear. V lost 3 bases and J 7 bases, leaving 12 bases between the germline ends. The germline gives CDR1 KGHSH, CDR2 LQKENI. CDR3 length: 13 residues. The CDR3 loop reads CASSPNLDGEAFF. The DNA of the CDR3 is TGTGCCAGCTCACCGAACTTGGATGGTGAAGCTTTCTTT.

This chain connects TRBV7-9 to TRBJ1-2, with 8 bases identical to TRBD1. The CDR3 contains 12 residues. Germline V CDR1 and CDR2: SEHNR, FQNEAQ (reference sequence). With V trimmed by 5 bases and J by 11 bases, 7 bases remained unmatched. CDR3 region: CASSVGQGWYTF. The CDR3 DNA reads TGTGCCAGCAGCGTCGGACAGGGTTGGTACACCTTC.

The chain has TRBV5-1 and TRBJ2-5, with 10 bases lining up with TRBD1. The germline V gene encodes CDR1 SGHRS and CDR2 YFSETQ. This CDR3 is built from 14 residues. The junction had 3 bases not matched to a gene; V was cut back by 4 bases and J by 3 bases. The CDR3 reads CASSPGQGEETQYF. CDR3 nucleotide sequence: TGCGCCAGCAGCCCAGGACAGGGGGAAGAGACCCAGTACTTC.

The genes are TRBV7-7 and TRBJ2-7, with 10 nucleotides matching TRBD2. CDR1 is SSHAT and CDR2 is FNYEAQ in the germline V gene (reference sequence). The CDR3 length is 19 residues. With 5 bases clipped from V and 3 bases from J, the junction kept 19 bases outside the gene matches. The CDR3 sequence is CASSPLGGIAGGQDYEQYF. In nucleotides, the CDR3 is TGTGCCAGCAGCCCACTGGGGGGAATAGCGGGAGGTCAGGACTACGAGCAGTACTTC.

This clone has a handful of counts. This chain connects TRBV6-5 to TRBJ1-2; D is perhaps TRBD1 (5 bases). Germline V gene data show CDR1 as MNHEY and CDR2 as SVGAGI. The CDR3 spans 13 residues. Trimming took 5 bases from V and 4 from J, leaving 11 bases between them. The CDR3, as DNA: TGTGCCAGCAGTGGAGCGGGACTCTATGGCTACACCTTC. Its protein is CASSGAGLYGYTF.

V usage is TRBV15 and J usage is TRBJ1-1; D uncertain. The CDR3 runs to 12 residues. The germline V and J ends were trimmed by 3 bases and 5 bases, with 7 bases remaining between them. In germline, CDR1 is LNHNV, CDR2 YYDKDF (reference sequence). The chain's CDR3 is CATSSIRTEAFF. The CDR3 DNA is TGTGCCACCAGCAGTATCAGGACTGAAGCTTTCTTT.

This chain uses TRBV4-2 with TRBJ2-7; maybe TRBD2 (5 bases). V shed 3 bases and J shed 3 bases, with 12 bases lying between them. Germline V gene data show CDR1 as LGHNA and CDR2 as YNFKEQ. The CDR3 spans 14 residues. CDR3 nucleotides: TGTGCCAGCAGCCATACCGGGAAAGGCTACGAGCAGTACTTC. Its translation is CASSHTGKGYEQYF.

The chain combines TRBV6-5 with TRBJ2-7; 10 bases are a match to TRBD2. Germline CDR1 reads MNHEY; CDR2 reads SVGAGI. V was clipped by 0 bases and J by 3 bases; unmatched bases: 5. The length of the CDR3 is 16 residues. The CDR3 DNA reads TGTGCCAGCAGTTACTCGGGGACTAGCGCCCACTACGAGCAGTACTTC. Protein sequence: CASSYSGTSAHYEQYF.

The genes are TRBV11-2 and TRBJ1-2; D not certain. The germline V gene has CDR1 SGHAT and CDR2 FQNNGV. Deletions cut 1 base from V and 3 bases from J, with 9 bases between. The CDR3 extends over 14 amino acids. DNA of the CDR3: TGTGCCAGCAGCTTAGCCGGGGTTGACTATGGCTACACCTTC. Translating gives CASSLAGVDYGYTF.

The chain employs TRBV6-5 and TRBJ1-3; D unclear. Trimming left V 8 bases short and J 4 bases short, with 12 bases between. The CDR3 has 13 amino acids. From germline, CDR1 is MNHEY and CDR2 SVGAGI. CDR3 DNA: TGTGCCAGCTGGGTGGGGTTGGGAAACACCATATATTTT. It specifies CASWVGLGNTIYF.